Following are 25 T cell receptor beta chains from one sample sequenced in a study of blood T cells in healthy people across ages. For the second PCR, which ran for about 6 to 11 cycles, a sample-barcoded 5' primer and a J-beta primer mix were used. Each CDR3 protein gets one entry after TCRdb re-called the 5' RACE reads with MiXCR. The data contain some 1.1 million distinct CDR3 sequences, 35% to 45% of them singletons. Material for sequencing was blood. Source of these receptors: a man aged 18 to 29 in good health.

The rearrangement joins TRBV20-1 to TRBJ2-3, with D perhaps assigned TRBD1 or TRBD2 (6 bases each). V lost 3 bases, J lost 0 bases, and 16 bases lay in between. The CDR3 contains 16 residues. The V gene's germline CDR1 is DFQATT and CDR2 SNEGSKA (reference sequence). CDR3 protein: CSASRGPKLSTDTQYF. The CDR3 coding sequence is TGCAGTGCTAGCCGGGGGCCTAAGCTAAGCACAGATACGCAGTATTTT.

The chain uses TRBV7-3 and TRBJ2-3; 8 positions agree with TRBD1. The CDR3 runs 14 residues. CDR1 and CDR2 (germline): SGHTA, FQGTGA. J was trimmed by 2 bases and V by 5 bases; bases with no gene match: 3. The CDR3 sequence: CASSTTGVTDTQYF. As DNA, the CDR3 is TGTGCCAGCAGCACGACAGGGGTCACAGATACGCAGTATTTT. The whole variable domain, filled in from reference TRBV7-3 and TRBJ2-3, reads GAGVSQTPSNKVTEKGKYVELRCDPISGHTALYWYRQSLGQGPEFLIYFQGTGAADDSGLPNDRFFAVRPEGSVSTLKIQRTERGDSAVYLCASSTTGVTDTQYFGPGTRLTVL.

This chain joins TRBV5-5 and TRBJ1-6; 9 bases are shared with TRBD1. The V gene's germline CDR1 is SGHKS and CDR2 YYEKEE (reference sequence). The CDR3 sequence is 16 residues long. The J segment lost 5 bases and the V segment lost 2 bases, leaving 5 bases of the junction unmatched. CDR3 DNA sequence: TGTGCCAGCAGCTTACAGGGGGCTGTGAATAATTCACCCCTCCACTTT. It translates to CASSLQGAVNNSPLHF.

The V call is TRBV29-1, the J call TRBJ2-7; D remains unclear. Trimming shortened V by 3 bases and J by 5 bases, and 14 bases separated the two germline ends. In germline, CDR1 is SQVTM, CDR2 ANQGSEA. The CDR3 loop spans 13 amino acids. The CDR3 nucleotides are TGCAGCGTTGAGACGGGTTTTACAGACGAGCAGTACTTC. Protein: CSVETGFTDEQYF.

The J gene is TRBJ1-1, the V gene TRBV25-1, with D possibly TRBD1 on 5 matching bases. The CDR3 sequence is 13 residues long. Trimming pared 4 bases from V and 0 bases from J, leaving 6 bases between. Per germline, CDR1 MGHDK and CDR2 SYGVNS. The CDR3 spells CASSAQVNTEAFF. CDR3 sequence (DNA): TGTGCCAGCAGTGCACAGGTGAACACTGAAGCTTTCTTT.

The chain recombines TRBV14 with TRBJ1-2; TRBD1 is a possible D gene (6 bases). V was clipped by 0 bases and J by 7 bases, with 9 bases between them. The CDR3 runs to 13 residues. Per the germline V gene, CDR1 is SGHDN and CDR2 is FVKESK. The CDR3 region has the DNA TGTGCCAGCAGCCAAGATATAGGGGGTGGCTACACCTTC. Translating it yields CASSQDIGGGYTF.

This clonotype has ten or more counts. V is TRBV4-3 and J is TRBJ1-2; D not resolved. With 5 bases removed from V and 8 bases from J, the gap between germline ends came to 12 bases. The CDR3 is 12 residues long. Germline CDR1 and CDR2: LGHNA and YSLEER. CDR3 in amino acids: CASSSIGYGYTF. The CDR3 DNA reads TGCGCCAGCAGCTCAATAGGGTACGGCTACACCTTC.

This clonotype turned up a few times. The chain has TRBV9 and TRBJ2-1; either TRBD1 or TRBD2 may fit D (6 bases each). The CDR3 loop spans 15 amino acids. V was shortened by 8 bases and J by 2 bases, with 17 bases between the two germline ends. In germline, CDR1 is SGDLS, CDR2 YYNGEE. The CDR3 DNA reads TGTGCCAGTGCCGGGGGCAGGGGAGCCTACAATGAGCAGTTCTTC. This sequence encodes CASAGGRGAYNEQFF. The full variable domain, with the rest looked up from reference TRBV9 and TRBJ2-1, is DSGVTQTPKHLITATGQRVTLRCSPRSGDLSVYWYQQSLDQGLQFLIQYYNGEERAKGNILERFSAQQFPDLHSELNLSSLELGDSALYFCASAGGRGAYNEQFFGPGTRLTVL.

As DNA, the CDR3 is TGCAGTGCTAGAGCCGCACAGGGGGCGGTTGTCACTGAAGCTTTCTTT. Amino acids: CSARAAQGAVVTEAFF. The J gene is TRBJ1-1, the V gene TRBV20-1, with 9 bases matching TRBD1. The CDR3 length is 16 residues. The germline V gene encodes CDR1 DFQATT and CDR2 SNEGSKA (reference sequence). With 1 base clipped from V and 4 bases from J, the junction kept 10 bases outside the gene matches.

This clonotype was detected many times. The V and J genes are TRBV5-1 and TRBJ1-6; no reliable D call. V gave up 0 bases and J gave up 8 bases, with 6 bases separating them. Germline V gene lookup returns CDR1 SGHRS and CDR2 YFSETQ. There are 13 residues in the CDR3. This CDR3 is CASSLGGDSPLHF. The CDR3, as DNA: TGCGCCAGCAGCTTGGGGGGTGATTCACCCCTCCACTTT.

The chain couples TRBV9 to TRBJ2-5, with a weak D call TRBD2 (6 bases). This CDR3 spans 15 amino acids. The germline CDR1 and CDR2 sequences are SGDLS and YYNGEE. Trimming took off 4 bases at V and 11 bases at J, with 24 bases between the two ends. The CDR3: CASSPSGTPWDEQYF. The CDR3 nucleotides are TGTGCCAGCAGCCCTTCTGGGACTCCTTGGGATGAGCAGTACTTC.

This clonotype turned up a few times. This chain uses TRBV12-3 or TRBV12-4 with TRBJ2-3; D remains unclear. The CDR3 contains 14 residues. V dropped 3 bases and J dropped 0 bases, with 7 bases sitting between them. CDR3 bases: TGTGCCAGCAGTTTCCCGCAAAGCACAGATACGCAGTATTTT. Translating it yields CASSFPQSTDTQYF.

The gene calls are TRBV11-1 and TRBJ2-3, with D perhaps matching TRBD2 (7 bases). Trimming removed 2 bases from V and 0 bases from J, with 12 bases in between. The CDR3 is 16 residues long. In germline, CDR1 is SGHAT, CDR2 FQDESV (reference sequence). The CDR3 region has the DNA TGTGCCAGCAGCTTAAGAAAGGGGGGGAGCACAGATACGCAGTATTTT. Encoded protein: CASSLRKGGSTDTQYF.

This chain links TRBV6-1 with TRBJ2-1; 13 bases map to TRBD2. The assigned J gene may be wrong: the sequence end matches TRBJ2-7 better. CDR3 length: 16 residues. The germline CDR1 and CDR2 sequences are MNHNS and SASEGT. The CDR3 protein is CASSEAGLAGYNEQYF. In nucleotides, the CDR3 is TGTGCCAGCAGTGAAGCGGGACTAGCGGGGTACAATGAGCAGTACTTC.

The chain has TRBV7-9 and TRBJ1-5, with no clear D. This CDR3 contains 13 residues. Germline CDR1 SEHNR, CDR2 FQNEAQ (reference sequence). Trimming cost V 8 bases and J 0 bases, with 8 bases left between them. CDR3 DNA: TGTGCCAGCGCGGAGAATAGCAATCAGCCCCAGCATTTT. As protein: CASAENSNQPQHF.

The chain is built from TRBV7-2 and TRBJ1-2; 9 nucleotides agree with TRBD1. V trimming: 5 bases; J trimming: 4 bases; junction bases outside the gene matches: 5. The CDR3 totals 14 residues. Germline lookup yields CDR1 SGHTA and CDR2 FQGNSA. For the CDR3, the DNA is TGTGCCAGCAGCGAAACAGGGGGCCTCTATGGCTACACCTTC. Protein product: CASSETGGLYGYTF. Full variable domain (rest looked up from reference TRBV7-2 and TRBJ1-2): GAGVSQSPSNKVTEKGKDVELRCDPISGHTALYWYRQSLGQGLEFLIYFQGNSAPDKSGLPSDRFSAERTGGSVSTLTIQRTQQEDSAVYLCASSETGGLYGYTFGSGTRLTVV.

The V call is TRBV5-1, the J call TRBJ1-1; perhaps TRBD1 as D (6 bases). The CDR3 totals 17 residues. Germline-derived CDR1 and CDR2 are SGHRS and YFSETQ. Trimming shortened V by 4 bases and J by 4 bases, and 23 bases separated the two germline ends. CDR3 nucleotides: TGCGCCAGCAGCCCCCTGTCCCAGGAAGGGGGGAGCACTGAAGCTTTCTTT. It encodes CASSPLSQEGGSTEAFF. The variable domain in full, completed from reference TRBV5-1 and TRBJ1-1, reads KAGVTQTPRYLIKTRGQQVTLSCSPISGHRSVSWYQQTPGQGLQFLFEYFSETQRNKGNFPGRFSGRQFSNSRSEMNVSTLELGDSALYLCASSPLSQEGGSTEAFFGQGTRLTVV.

V usage is TRBV7-9 and J usage is TRBJ1-1; D is possibly TRBD1 (5 bases). Germline V CDR1 and CDR2: SEHNR, FQNEAQ (reference sequence). V lost 9 bases and J lost 1, with 12 bases in between. The CDR3 loop spans 13 amino acids. CDR3: CASRGAPNTEAFF. DNA for the CDR3: TGTGCCAGTCGAGGGGCACCGAACACTGAAGCTTTCTTT.

The chain employs TRBV12-3 or TRBV12-4 and TRBJ1-5; no clear D gene. CDR3 length: 16 residues. V lost 0 bases and J 0 bases, leaving 9 bases between the germline ends. In DNA form, the CDR3 reads TGTGCCAGCAGTTTAGCCAGTGGGTATAGCAATCAGCCCCAGCATTTT. Protein: CASSLASGYSNQPQHF.

The V and J genes are TRBV10-3 and TRBJ2-1, with D possibly being TRBD2 (7 bases). The CDR3 covers 17 residues. Per germline, CDR1 ENHRY and CDR2 SYGVKD. The V end was cut by 1 base, the J end by 4 bases, with 17 bases between. CDR3 nucleotides: TGTGCCATCAGTGAGTTCCGGGCTAGGGGGGGGTACAATGAGCAGTTCTTC. It encodes CAISEFRARGGYNEQFF.

The rearrangement joins TRBV10-3 to TRBJ1-1; weak D call: TRBD1 (6 bases). Germline CDR1 reads ENHRY; CDR2 reads SYGVKD. The CDR3 is 14 residues long. V gave up 1 base and J gave up 4 bases, with 10 bases separating them. The CDR3 nucleotides are TGTGCCATCAGTGAGTTGGCAGGGGCCACTGAAGCTTTCTTT. This translates into CAISELAGATEAFF.

V usage is TRBV20-1 and J usage is TRBJ2-7, with TRBD2 matching 7 bases. Judging by the DNA end, TRBJ2-5 fits better; the J call may be wrong. Germline CDR1 and CDR2: DFQATT and SNEGSKA (reference sequence). The CDR3 consists of 14 residues. Here the CDR3 reads CSASGWLAAETQYF. DNA for the CDR3: TGCAGTGCTAGTGGGTGGCTAGCGGCAGAGACCCAGTACTTC.

The rearrangement uses TRBV4-1 and TRBJ1-4; D gene ambiguous. This CDR3 is 16 amino acids long. CDR1 and CDR2 (germline): MGHRA, YSYEKL. Trimming removed 0 bases at V and 6 bases at J, with 14 bases between. In DNA, the CDR3 is TGCGCCAGCAGCCAAGATCCGCACCAACCTGATGAAAAACTGTTTTTT. It translates to CASSQDPHQPDEKLFF.

The J gene is TRBJ2-3, the V gene TRBV27, with 8 nucleotides matching TRBD1. This CDR3 is built from 17 residues. With V trimmed by 1 base and J by 5 bases, 11 bases remained unmatched. In germline, CDR1 is MNHEY, CDR2 SMNVEV (reference sequence). CDR3 sequence: CASSLLVTGGGVDTQYF. DNA for the CDR3: TGTGCCAGCAGTTTATTAGTAACAGGGGGAGGCGTAGATACGCAGTATTTT.

This chain links TRBV6-2 or TRBV6-3 with TRBJ2-3; unclear D gene. The CDR3 spans 11 residues. In germline, CDR1 is MNHEY, CDR2 SVGEGT. Trimming took 7 bases from V and 6 from J, leaving 8 bases between them. CDR3 nucleotides: TGTGCCAGCACCCAAGCGGATACGCAGTATTTT. Its protein is CASTQADTQYF.